The 20 T cell receptor beta chains presented below share a single source sample, sequenced in a study of shared clonotypes between healthy human individuals. The data were produced by immunoSEQ multiplex PCR, yet TCRdb's version contains in-frame clones alone and is incomplete. Counted here are approximately 480,000 clones, almost 80% occurring once; the ten biggest clones make up 12%. Sequencing used PBMCs. The receptor source for this set is a woman in her forties in good health. Some clones in this sample may be carry-over from other donors' samples.

The CDR3 nucleotides read TGCAGCGTCCTCCCCCAGGATCGACTAGCGGGAGTAGCCGGGGAGCTGTTTTTT. Residues: CSVLPQDRLAGVAGELFF. The genes are TRBV29-1 and TRBJ2-2, with TRBD2 identical over 12 bases. V was pared by 6 bases and J by 6 bases, with 17 bases of the junction left unmatched. This CDR3 region has 18 residues. Looked up from germline, CDR1 is SQVTM and CDR2 is ANQGSEA.

A word on this clone: Other DNA sequences in this specimen translate into the identical CDR3. This chain uses TRBV7-8 with TRBJ2-5, with D unclear. The end of the DNA fits TRBJ2-7 better, so the J call may be wrong. The CDR3 loop spans 14 amino acids. Germline V CDR1 and CDR2: SGHVS, FQNEAQ. CDR3 nucleotides: TGTGCCAGCAGCTTTTCGGGCCTAAGCTACGAGCAGTACTTC. Translating it yields CASSFSGLSYEQYF.

The chain carries TRBV7-2 and TRBJ2-1, with D tentatively TRBD2 (5 bases). CDR1 and CDR2 from the germline V gene are SGHTA and FQGNSA. The CDR3 consists of 16 residues. Trimming removed 0 bases at V and 8 bases at J, with 17 bases between. In DNA, the CDR3 is TGTGCCAGCAGCTTAGCCCCGAGCGGAATAGGGCATGAGCAGTTCTTC. This gives the protein CASSLAPSGIGHEQFF.

The genes are TRBV2 and TRBJ1-6; 9 bases are a match to TRBD1. V dropped 6 bases and J dropped 9; count of bases not matched to a gene: 6. This CDR3 comprises 14 residues. Per the germline V gene, CDR1 is SNHLY and CDR2 is FYNNEI. The CDR3 region has the DNA TGTGCCAGCAGAGGGGGGGACAGGGTTTCACCCCTCCACTTT. This translates into CASRGGDRVSPLHF. Complete variable domain (other parts from reference TRBV2 and TRBJ1-6): EPEVTQTPSHQVTQMGQEVILRCVPISNHLYFYWYRQILGQKVEFLVSFYNNEISEKSEIFDDQFSVERPDGSNFTLKIRSTKLEDSAMYFCASRGGDRVSPLHFGNGTRLTVT.

V gene TRBV27 combines with J gene TRBJ2-7; D not resolved. The CDR3 runs 16 residues. Trimming shortened V by 1 base and J by 2 bases, and 15 bases separated the two germline ends. Looked up from germline, CDR1 is MNHEY and CDR2 is SMNVEV (reference sequence). CDR3 loop: CASSLLGAGPTYEQYF. The CDR3 DNA reads as TGTGCCAGCAGTTTATTAGGAGCAGGACCGACCTACGAGCAGTACTTC.

This chain links TRBV5-4 with TRBJ2-7; 8 bases match TRBD1. V lost 5 bases to trimming and J lost 2 bases; unmatched junction nucleotides: 9. The germline CDR1 and CDR2 sequences are SGHNT and YYREEE (reference sequence). The CDR3 covers 15 residues. CDR3 DNA: TGTGCCAGCAGTAAATGGGACAGGACGCCCTACGAGCAGTACTTC. This gives the protein CASSKWDRTPYEQYF. The complete variable domain, with remaining parts taken from reference TRBV5-4 and TRBJ2-7, reads ETGVTQSPTHLIKTRGQQVTLRCSSQSGHNTVSWYQQALGQGPQFIFQYYREEENGRGNFPPRFSGLQFPNYSSELNVNALELDDSALYLCASSKWDRTPYEQYFGPGTRLTVT.

This clone came up once. The rearrangement joins TRBV19 to TRBJ2-7, with D unresolved. The length of the CDR3 is 15 residues. Germline-derived CDR1 and CDR2 are LNHDA and SQIVND (reference sequence). V was pared by 2 bases and J by 2 bases, with 13 bases between. DNA of the CDR3: TGTGCCAGTAGTATAAGGCAGAGTGGGGCCTACGAGCAGTACTTC. Its translation: CASSIRQSGAYEQYF. The full variable domain, in which reference TRBV19 and TRBJ2-7 provide the parts outside the CDR3, is DGGITQSPKYLFRKEGQNVTLSCEQNLNHDAMYWYRQDPGQGLRLIYYSQIVNDFQKGDIAEGYSVSREKKESFPLTVTSAQKNPTAFYLCASSIRQSGAYEQYFGPGTRLTVT.

The chain couples TRBV28 to TRBJ2-7; D is uncertain. Trimming shortened V by 7 bases and J by 5 bases, and 9 bases separated the two germline ends. This CDR3 is 11 amino acids long. CDR1 and CDR2 (germline): MDHEN, SYDVKM. The CDR3 region has the DNA TGTGCCAGCATGGTGGGAAACGAGCAGTACTTC. This gives the protein CASMVGNEQYF. Based on the CDR3 plus reference TRBV28 and TRBJ2-7, the full variable domain is DVKVTQSSRYLVKRTGEKVFLECVQDMDHENMFWYRQDPGLGLRLIYFSYDVKMKEKGDIPEGYSVSREKKERFSLILESASTNQTSMYLCASMVGNEQYFGPGTRLTVT.

This clone was detected a few times. In DNA, the CDR3 is TGTGCCAGCAGCTTAGTACGACCGAGCTCCTACAATGAGCAGTTCTTC. Residues: CASSLVRPSSYNEQFF. This sequence joins TRBV7-3 and TRBJ2-1; no reliable D call. The CDR3 has 16 residues. Per the germline V gene, CDR1 is SGHTA and CDR2 is FQGTGA. Trimming removed 2 bases at V and 0 bases at J, with 11 bases between.

The V and J genes are TRBV13 and TRBJ2-2, with 12 positions matching TRBD2. J lost 4 bases, V lost 5 bases, and 5 bases had no gene match. The CDR3 consists of 16 residues. Germline V gives CDR1 PRHDT, CDR2 FYEKMQ (reference sequence). The CDR3 bases are TGTGCCAGCAGCCTCGGACTAGCGGGGTCCACCGGGGAGCTGTTTTTT. Its translation is CASSLGLAGSTGELFF. The whole variable domain, remainder taken from reference TRBV13 and TRBJ2-2, is AAGVIQSPRHLIKEKRETATLKCYPIPRHDTVYWYQQGPGQDPQFLISFYEKMQSDKGSIPDRFSAQQFSDYHSELNMSSLELGDSALYFCASSLGLAGSTGELFFGEGSRLTVL.

The V gene is TRBV7-9, the J gene TRBJ2-1; either TRBD1 or TRBD2 may supply D (5 bases each). The germline V and J ends were trimmed by 2 bases and 10 bases, with 12 bases remaining between them. Germline lookup yields CDR1 SEHNR and CDR2 FQNEAQ (reference sequence). The length of the CDR3 is 13 residues. The CDR3 DNA follows: TGTGCCAGCAGCTTAAGGGACCCGAAGGAGCAGTTCTTC. Its translation is CASSLRDPKEQFF. The full variable domain, with the rest looked up from reference TRBV7-9 and TRBJ2-1, is DTGVSQNPRHKITKRGQNVTFRCDPISEHNRLYWYRQTLGQGPEFLTYFQNEAQLEKSRLLSDRFSAERPKGSFSTLEIQRTEQGDSAMYLCASSLRDPKEQFFGPGTRLTVL.

The rearrangement uses TRBV2 and TRBJ2-1, with 7 bases fitting TRBD1. J lost 9 bases, V lost 11 bases, and 13 bases had no gene match. This CDR3 spans 13 amino acids. Germline CDR1 and CDR2: SNHLY and FYNNEI. DNA of the CDR3: TGTGCCGTCGGAAGGGGGCCCCAAGGTGAGCAGTTCTTC. Amino acid sequence: CAVGRGPQGEQFF.

The chain uses TRBV6-6 and TRBJ1-2; possibly TRBD1 for D (5 bases). V lost 11 bases, J lost 4 bases, and 17 bases lay in between. Germline loops: CDR1 MNHNY, CDR2 SVGAGI (reference sequence). This CDR3 is built from 13 residues. CDR3 loop: CASQGAGSYGYTF. CDR3 nucleotides: TGTGCCTCCCAGGGTGCTGGTAGCTATGGCTACACCTTC.

The chain employs TRBV5-1 and TRBJ1-1; D is unresolved. The CDR3 contains 14 residues. V was trimmed by 6 bases and J by 4 bases, leaving 16 bases between them. CDR1 and CDR2 (germline): SGHRS, YFSETQ. CDR3 in amino acids: CASTHSRRPTEAFF. For the CDR3, the DNA is TGCGCCAGCACCCATTCCCGCAGGCCCACTGAAGCTTTCTTT.

The chain joins TRBV7-2 to TRBJ1-4; TRBD1 aligns across 9 bases. From germline, CDR1 is SGHTA and CDR2 FQGNSA. The CDR3 is 13 residues long. V dropped 5 bases and J dropped 7; count of bases not matched to a gene: 2. CDR3 bases: TGTGCCAGCAGCGGGACAGGGTTTGAAAAACTGTTTTTT. Amino acids: CASSGTGFEKLFF.

The rearrangement joins TRBV28 to TRBJ1-2, with 8 bases aligning to TRBD1. The germline V gene has CDR1 MDHEN and CDR2 SYDVKM. V trimming: 6 bases; J trimming: 4 bases; junction bases outside the gene matches: 7. This CDR3 is built from 14 residues. CDR3 sequence: CASRRTGSGYGYTF. CDR3 nucleotides: TGTGCCAGCAGGAGGACAGGGTCGGGCTATGGCTACACCTTC.

The J gene is TRBJ2-1, the V gene TRBV2; 12 bases align to TRBD1. Germline trimming cut 5 bases from V and 5 bases from J; bases unmatched to any gene: 10. The CDR3 length is 17 residues. CDR1 SNHLY and CDR2 FYNNEI come from the germline V gene. CDR3 in amino acids: CASSPRDRGLGDNEQFF. The CDR3 DNA sequence: TGTGCCAGCAGTCCCCGGGACAGGGGGCTTGGGGACAATGAGCAGTTCTTC.

In this sample, this clone turned up once. V usage is TRBV5-4 and J usage is TRBJ2-1; 11 bases agree with TRBD2. V shed 4 bases, J shed 1 base, and the junction held 4 bases outside the gene matches. Germline loops: CDR1 SGHNT, CDR2 YYREEE (reference sequence). The CDR3 sequence is 16 residues long. Here the CDR3 reads CASSTSGSGSYNEQFF. The CDR3 coding sequence is TGTGCCAGCAGCACTAGCGGGAGTGGGTCCTACAATGAGCAGTTCTTC.

This clone has only a few counts. This chain links TRBV27 with TRBJ2-1; TRBD1 aligns across 10 bases. The V gene end was trimmed by 4 bases and the J gene end by 9 bases; junction bases not matched to a gene: 6. The CDR3 runs to 14 residues. The V gene's germline CDR1 is MNHEY and CDR2 SMNVEV (reference sequence). CDR3 coding DNA: TGTGCCAGCAGTTCCCGGGACAGGGGTAGTGAGCAGTTCTTC. Its translation is CASSSRDRGSEQFF.

The V gene is TRBV6-6, the J gene TRBJ2-3, with D possibly matching TRBD2 (5 bases). There are 14 residues in the CDR3. Trimming removed 0 bases from V and 6 bases from J, with 10 bases in between. Germline lookup yields CDR1 MNHNY and CDR2 SVGAGI (reference sequence). CDR3 coding DNA: TGTGCCAGCAGTTACTCGAGGGATTCTGATACGCAGTATTTT. Translated, it gives CASSYSRDSDTQYF.